This T cell receptor (beta chain) was observed in a study of blood T cell repertoires in COVID-19. TCRdb's copy holds only in-frame clones and misses some; the assay was immunoSEQ multiplex PCR. The sample consists of 75,000 to 90,000 clones, 91% of them appearing once. The source material was peripheral blood. This clonotype originated in a human donor in a cohort sampled during active COVID-19.

The CDR3 sequence is CAWSSTGSNQPQHF. CDR3 bases: TGTGCCTGGAGTTCGACAGGATCCAATCAGCCCCAGCATTTT. The rearrangement links TRBV30 to TRBJ1-5; D possibly corresponds to TRBD1 (6 bases). Trimming left V 2 bases short and J 3 bases short, with 11 bases between. CDR1 and CDR2 (germline): GTSNPN, SVGIG (reference sequence). The CDR3 spans 14 residues.